Below, 20 T cell receptor beta chains from the same sample are listed, as sequenced in a study of chemoradiotherapy in HPV16-positive cancers. Here immunoSEQ multiplex PCR was the method, and the copy in TCRdb shows in-frame clones only, minus some. The repertoire holds approximately 12,000 clones, with over 65% as singletons. The sample was acquired from a patient who underwent chemoradiotherapy. The source of these receptors is a human donor with HPV-associated anogenital cancer.

The chain has TRBV10-2 and TRBJ1-1, with TRBD1 as a possible D gene (6 bases). Trimming took off 2 bases at V and 2 bases at J, with 9 bases between the two ends. This CDR3 region has 14 residues. Germline V CDR1 and CDR2: WSHSY, SAAADI. In DNA form, the CDR3 reads TGCGCCAGCAGTGAGCAGGGGCGAAACACTGAAGCTTTCTTT. Its protein is CASSEQGRNTEAFF.

The V call is TRBV15, the J call TRBJ1-5; 10 bases fit TRBD1. After removal of 5 bases from V and 5 bases from J, the junction contained 6 bases not matched to a gene. The CDR3 totals 15 residues. The germline V gene has CDR1 LNHNV and CDR2 YYDKDF (reference sequence). The CDR3 DNA sequence: TGTGCCACCAGCCCGGGACAGGGGATAGATCAGCCCCAGCATTTT. Translation: CATSPGQGIDQPQHF.

In its sample, this clone was seen a few times. The chain has TRBV30 and TRBJ2-3; D perhaps matches TRBD2 (5 bases). Trimming removed 1 base at V and 0 bases at J, with 11 bases between. The CDR3 sequence is 15 residues long. Germline lookup yields CDR1 GTSNPN and CDR2 SVGIG (reference sequence). The CDR3 bases are TGTGCCTGGAGTGACCTGAGGGCTAGCACAGATACGCAGTATTTT. Protein sequence: CAWSDLRASTDTQYF.

The chain recombines TRBV6-4 with TRBJ2-1, with a possible D match to TRBD2 (5 bases). The germline CDR1 and CDR2 sequences are MRHNA and SNTAGT. The V end lost 4 bases, the J end lost 0 bases, and 7 bases lay between the germline ends. The CDR3 consists of 14 residues. The CDR3 region is CASSGGSSYNEQFF. For the CDR3, the DNA is TGTGCCAGCAGTGGTGGGAGCTCCTACAATGAGCAGTTCTTC.

The V and J genes are TRBV6-1 and TRBJ1-2; D remains ambiguous. This CDR3 region has 13 residues. V was trimmed by 2 bases and J by 0 bases, leaving 4 bases between them. Germline assignment: CDR1 MNHNS and CDR2 SASEGT. CDR3 nucleotide sequence: TGTGCCAGCAGTGAAAGGCCTAACTATGGCTACACCTTC. It yields the protein CASSERPNYGYTF.

This clone was recorded only once. This chain joins TRBV4-2 and TRBJ1-2; the D gene is possibly TRBD1 (5 bases). Trimming took off 0 bases at V and 1 base at J, with 15 bases between the two ends. Germline CDR1 reads LGHNA; CDR2 reads YNFKEQ. The CDR3 is 17 amino acids. CDR3 residues: CASSQDADGHFNYGYTF. CDR3 bases: TGTGCCAGCAGCCAAGACGCGGACGGACACTTTAACTATGGCTACACCTTC.

This clone was seen more than once but under ten times. The chain is built from TRBV30 and TRBJ1-2; the D is unclear. V was shortened by 2 bases and J by 2 bases, with 3 bases between the two germline ends. The CDR3 covers 11 residues. The germline V gene has CDR1 GTSNPN and CDR2 SVGIG (reference sequence). In nucleotides, the CDR3 is TGTGCCTGGAGTAAAAACTATGGCTACACCTTC. Translation: CAWSKNYGYTF. The complete variable domain, with remaining parts taken from reference TRBV30 and TRBJ1-2, reads SQTIHQWPATLVQPVGSPLSLECTVEGTSNPNLYWYRQAAGRGLQLLFYSVGIGQISSEVPQNLSASRPQDRQFILSSKKLLLSDSGFYLCAWSKNYGYTFGSGTRLTVV.

The chain couples TRBV6-6 to TRBJ2-1; D may be TRBD1 or TRBD2 (6 bases each). CDR3 length: 16 amino acids. V was clipped by 0 bases and J by 5 bases, with 14 bases between them. Per germline, CDR1 MNHNY and CDR2 SVGAGI (reference sequence). The CDR3 DNA sequence: TGTGCCAGCAGTTACTCGGCCGGGGGCCCCAACAATGAGCAGTTCTTC. Its protein product is CASSYSAGGPNNEQFF.

This clone showed up just a few times. This sequence joins TRBV30 and TRBJ1-6; D not resolved. This CDR3 spans 13 amino acids. V dropped 0 bases and J dropped 7 bases, with 7 bases sitting between them. Germline CDR1 GTSNPN, CDR2 SVGIG (reference sequence). The CDR3 region has the DNA TGTGCCTGGAGTGTACCTGGAAATTCACCCCTCCACTTT. Encoded protein: CAWSVPGNSPLHF.

Only a few counts were recorded for this clone. The V call is TRBV11-1, the J call TRBJ2-5, with D possibly being TRBD1 (6 bases). Per germline, CDR1 SGHAT and CDR2 FQDESV (reference sequence). The germline V and J ends were trimmed by 5 bases and 5 bases, with 15 bases remaining between them. There are 14 residues in the CDR3. CDR3 DNA: TGTGCCAGCAGCCTTTCGTGGGGGCCGGAGACCCAGTACTTC. Translation gives CASSLSWGPETQYF.

This clone has only one observation. This rearrangement joins TRBV2 to TRBJ1-1; D remains ambiguous. The germline V gene has CDR1 SNHLY and CDR2 FYNNEI. V lost 4 bases and J lost 5, with 14 bases in between. The CDR3 covers 14 residues. CDR3 in DNA: TGTGCCAGCAGTGTTAACCTGGGAGGTACTGAAGCTTTCTTT. This translates into CASSVNLGGTEAFF.

This chain uses TRBV5-1 with TRBJ2-1; no clear D gene. The V and J ends lost 0 bases and 0 bases respectively, with 13 bases between them. The CDR3 has 17 residues. Germline lookup yields CDR1 SGHRS and CDR2 YFSETQ. CDR3 sequence: CASSLGSAWGSYNEQFF. The CDR3 DNA follows: TGCGCCAGCAGCTTGGGCAGTGCGTGGGGCTCCTACAATGAGCAGTTCTTC. Complete variable domain (other parts from reference TRBV5-1 and TRBJ2-1): KAGVTQTPRYLIKTRGQQVTLSCSPISGHRSVSWYQQTPGQGLQFLFEYFSETQRNKGNFPGRFSGRQFSNSRSEMNVSTLELGDSALYLCASSLGSAWGSYNEQFFGPGTRLTVL.

The V gene is TRBV4-2, the J gene TRBJ1-5; maybe TRBD1 (6 bases). The length of the CDR3 is 16 residues. The V gene lost 0 bases and the J gene lost 4 bases, with 13 bases spanning the gap. Germline V gene lookup returns CDR1 LGHNA and CDR2 YNFKEQ. The CDR3 region has the DNA TGTGCCAGCAGCCAAGACCGGGTAGGGGGTAATCAGCCCCAGCATTTT. Protein: CASSQDRVGGNQPQHF.

The chain has TRBV2 and TRBJ2-1; TRBD2 agrees at 14 bases. The CDR3 is 14 residues long. V shed 6 bases and J 9 bases; nucleotides not matched to a gene: 4. The V gene's germline CDR1 is SNHLY and CDR2 FYNNEI. The DNA for the CDR3 is TGTGCCAGCAGGGGACTAGCGGGGGCGGCTGAGCAGTTCTTC. It yields the protein CASRGLAGAAEQFF.

The genes are TRBV28 and TRBJ2-3, with TRBD1 identical over 12 bases. V dropped 0 bases and J dropped 6; count of bases not matched to a gene: 4. Germline V gives CDR1 MDHEN, CDR2 SYDVKM. This CDR3 spans 16 amino acids. CDR3 bases: TGTGCCAGCAGTTTATGGGGACAGGGGGCTCGGGATACGCAGTATTTT. Translation gives CASSLWGQGARDTQYF.

The chain combines TRBV28 with TRBJ1-1; D is ambiguous. The CDR3 runs 13 residues. Per the germline V gene, CDR1 is MDHEN and CDR2 is SYDVKM. Trimming stripped 2 bases from V and 4 bases from J, with 8 bases between. The CDR3 is CASSLPSGTEAFF. The CDR3 DNA follows: TGTGCCAGCAGTTTACCCAGTGGCACTGAAGCTTTCTTT.

The V gene is TRBV5-6, the J gene TRBJ1-1; D not certain. This CDR3 is 13 amino acids long. In germline, CDR1 is SGHDT, CDR2 YYEEEE. V was cut by 4 bases and J by 5 bases, with 12 bases left in between. CDR3: CASSIGRVTEAFF. The CDR3 DNA reads TGTGCCAGCAGCATCGGTCGAGTGACTGAAGCTTTCTTT. Drawing the rest from reference TRBV5-6 and TRBJ1-1, the complete variable domain is DAGVTQSPTHLIKTRGQQVTLRCSPKSGHDTVSWYQQALGQGPQFIFQYYEEEERQRGNFPDRFSGHQFPNYSSELNVNALLLGDSALYLCASSIGRVTEAFFGQGTRLTVV.

The chain is built from TRBV28 and TRBJ1-5; weak D call: TRBD1 (5 bases). V was clipped by 7 bases and J by 4 bases, with 14 bases between them. The CDR3 covers 14 residues. Germline-derived CDR1 and CDR2 are MDHEN and SYDVKM. This chain's CDR3 is CASTPYRTNQPQHF. CDR3 nucleotide sequence: TGTGCCAGCACCCCCTACAGGACTAATCAGCCCCAGCATTTT. The complete variable domain, with remaining parts taken from reference TRBV28 and TRBJ1-5, reads DVKVTQSSRYLVKRTGEKVFLECVQDMDHENMFWYRQDPGLGLRLIYFSYDVKMKEKGDIPEGYSVSREKKERFSLILESASTNQTSMYLCASTPYRTNQPQHFGDGTRLSIL.

The sample holds one count of this clone. V gene TRBV7-6 combines with J gene TRBJ1-3; a possible D gene is TRBD1 (6 bases). V was shortened by 2 bases and J by 4 bases, with 15 bases between the two germline ends. The CDR3 is 16 residues long. Looked up from germline, CDR1 is SGHVS and CDR2 is FNYEAQ. The CDR3 spells CASSLQFPGVGNTIYF. The DNA of the CDR3 is TGTGCCAGCAGCTTACAGTTTCCAGGGGTGGGAAACACCATATATTTT.

This clone came up a few times. The gene calls are TRBV7-8 and TRBJ2-5; D gene ambiguous. There are 16 residues in the CDR3. The V and J ends lost 2 bases and 0 bases respectively, with 13 bases between them. From germline, CDR1 is SGHVS and CDR2 FQNEAQ. In nucleotides, the CDR3 is TGTGCCAGCAGCTTAAATTCACGTGACTACCAAGAGACCCAGTACTTC. Translated, it gives CASSLNSRDYQETQYF. Full variable domain (outside the CDR3, taken from reference TRBV7-8 and TRBJ2-5): GAGVSQSPRYKVAKRGQDVALRCDPISGHVSLFWYQQALGQGPEFLTYFQNEAQLDKSGLPSDRFFAERPEGSVSTLKIQRTQQEDSAVYLCASSLNSRDYQETQYFGPGTRLLVL.